The 30 T cell receptor beta chains below were found in one sample sequenced in a study of T cell repertoires in cytomegalovirus infection. Antigen specificity for these receptors is unknown. One entry per CDR3 protein, called by TCRdb with MiXCR from the reads. This sample has 300,000 to 400,000 distinct CDR3 sequences; around 29% occur once, and the top ten carry over 15%. The material was cultured PBMCs, obtained from culture after CMV antigen stimulation. All receptors derive from a human donor in good health (CMV status not recorded). Some clones in this sample may be carry-over from other donors' samples.

The rearrangement links TRBV11-3 to TRBJ1-3; D is ambiguous. The ends were cut back, 3 bases at V and 4 bases at J, with 7 bases in the middle. CDR3 size: 13 residues. Germline lookup yields CDR1 SGHNT and CDR2 YENEEA. Here the CDR3 DNA reads TGTGCCAGCAGCTTCAGTGGCGGAAACACCATATATTTT. Protein: CASSFSGGNTIYF. Using reference TRBV11-3 and TRBJ1-3 for the parts outside the CDR3, the full variable domain is EAGVVQSPRYKIIEKKQPVAFWCNPISGHNTLYWYLQNLGQGPELLIRYENEEAVDDSQLPKDRFSAERLKGVDSTLKIQPAELGDSAVYLCASSFSGGNTIYFGEGSWLTVV.

This clonotype has just a few counts. The gene calls are TRBV7-9 and TRBJ2-6, with 11 nucleotides matching TRBD1. The J segment lost 1 base and the V segment lost 0 bases, leaving 2 bases of the junction unmatched. The CDR3 consists of 18 residues. Germline V lookup: CDR1 SEHNR, CDR2 FQNEAQ (reference sequence). CDR3 in amino acids: CASSLARDRGSGANVLTF. Written as DNA, the CDR3 is TGTGCCAGCAGCTTAGCGAGGGACAGGGGGTCTGGGGCCAACGTCCTGACTTTC.

This clonotype was counted many times. The gene calls are TRBV7-2 and TRBJ2-2, with 9 bases fitting TRBD2. The CDR3 runs 16 residues. J was trimmed by 3 bases and V by 4 bases; bases with no gene match: 6. Germline-derived CDR1 and CDR2 are SGHTA and FQGNSA. The CDR3 is CASSSLAGVDTGELFF. CDR3 DNA: TGTGCCAGCAGCTCCTTAGCGGGAGTGGACACCGGGGAGCTGTTTTTT.

The chain combines TRBV11-1 with TRBJ2-7; no clear D. Germline CDR1 SGHAT, CDR2 FQDESV (reference sequence). CDR3 length: 15 amino acids. V was shortened by 2 bases and J by 1 base, with 12 bases between the two germline ends. The CDR3 region has the DNA TGTGCCAGCAGCTTACAGGCGTCGGGTTCCTACGAGCAGTACTTC. Its protein product is CASSLQASGSYEQYF.

CDR3 residues: CASEVGHASSTDTQYF. CDR3 sequence (DNA): TGCGCCAGCGAAGTCGGGCATGCTTCTAGCACAGATACGCAGTATTTT. V gene TRBV10-2 combines with J gene TRBJ2-3; D not resolved. With 8 bases removed from V and 0 bases from J, the gap between germline ends came to 18 bases. The germline gives CDR1 WSHSY, CDR2 SAAADI. The CDR3 has 16 residues.

In its sample, this clonotype was seen a few times. The chain recombines TRBV6-1 with TRBJ1-5; D might be TRBD1 (6 bases). The CDR3 is 16 residues long. V shed 1 base and J shed 3 bases, with 13 bases lying between them. Germline CDR1 and CDR2: MNHNS and SASEGT. The CDR3 reads CASSEVGGPPNQPQHF. The DNA of the CDR3 is TGTGCCAGCAGTGAAGTAGGGGGGCCCCCCAATCAGCCCCAGCATTTT.

The CDR3 reads CSVAGQGANGYTF. The CDR3 DNA reads TGCAGCGTTGCTGGACAGGGGGCCAATGGCTACACCTTC. The gene calls are TRBV29-1 and TRBJ1-2, with 11 bases identical to TRBD1. The V gene end was trimmed by 4 bases and the J gene end by 6 bases; junction bases not matched to a gene: 4. The CDR3 is made up of 13 amino acids. CDR1 is SQVTM and CDR2 is ANQGSEA in the germline V gene.

This clonotype has more than one count but fewer than ten. The V and J genes are TRBV28 and TRBJ1-2, with TRBD1 as a possible D gene (6 bases). V lost 6 bases, J lost 4 bases, and 12 bases lay in between. There are 13 residues in the CDR3. CDR1 is MDHEN and CDR2 is SYDVKM in the germline V gene. The CDR3 region is CASRAGGPYGYTF. CDR3 sequence (DNA): TGTGCCAGCAGGGCGGGGGGGCCCTATGGCTACACCTTC.

This chain uses TRBV7-3 with TRBJ2-1, with 7 positions matching TRBD1. Germline V gives CDR1 SGHTA, CDR2 FQGTGA. Unmatched junction bases numbered 2, after V lost 3 bases and J lost 0 bases. This CDR3 spans 15 amino acids. The CDR3 DNA sequence: TGTGCCAGCAGCTTCGACAGGGCCTCCTACAATGAGCAGTTCTTC. Its translation: CASSFDRASYNEQFF.

The chain couples TRBV10-3 to TRBJ1-1; no reliable D call. V was trimmed by 6 bases and J by 6 bases, leaving 17 bases between them. This CDR3 comprises 14 residues. Per the germline V gene, CDR1 is ENHRY and CDR2 is SYGVKD. The chain's CDR3 is CAIRAGEVGSEAFF. CDR3 in DNA: TGTGCCATCAGGGCTGGTGAGGTTGGGTCTGAAGCTTTCTTT.

This sequence joins TRBV20-1 and TRBJ2-3, with D possibly matching TRBD2 (6 bases). The CDR3 extends over 16 amino acids. Germline loops: CDR1 DFQATT, CDR2 SNEGSKA (reference sequence). V was clipped by 0 bases and J by 1 base, with 14 bases between them. CDR3 in amino acids: CSARDVGRRGTDTQYF. The CDR3 DNA reads as TGCAGTGCTAGAGATGTAGGGCGGAGGGGCACAGATACGCAGTATTTT.

V usage is TRBV28 and J usage is TRBJ2-7, with 12 bases identical to TRBD2. The CDR3 covers 17 residues. The ends lost 3 bases at V and 1 base at J; junction bases unmatched: 7. Germline CDR1 reads MDHEN; CDR2 reads SYDVKM. CDR3: CASSLTRGTSGSYEQYF. The CDR3 region has the DNA TGTGCCAGCAGTTTGACTAGAGGGACTAGCGGGTCCTACGAGCAGTACTTC.

This chain joins TRBV7-9 and TRBJ2-1; possible D gene TRBD1, 5 bases. The germline gives CDR1 SEHNR, CDR2 FQNEAQ (reference sequence). There are 17 residues in the CDR3. V lost 3 bases to trimming and J lost 11 bases, with 26 bases between them. DNA for the CDR3: TGTGCCAGCAGCTTCTTCTCGGATAGACTTCAGGGTCGAAAGCAGTTCTTC. As protein: CASSFFSDRLQGRKQFF.

As regards this clonotype: A read error may explain this, as a much larger clone is one base away. The chain's CDR3 is CASSPISASNNEQFF. In DNA form, the CDR3 reads TGTGCCAGCAGCCCCATTTCGGCCTCGAACAATGAGCAGTTCTTC. This chain links TRBV7-2 with TRBJ2-1; D remains unclear. The CDR3 is 15 amino acids. Between the trimmed V and J ends, which lost 5 bases and 5 bases, there was a span of 16 bases. Germline V CDR1 and CDR2: SGHTA, FQGNSA.

This clonotype was seen only a few times. The genes are TRBV7-2 and TRBJ2-3; 8 bases map to TRBD2. The CDR3 has 15 residues. The V and J ends lost 5 bases and 5 bases, in that order; junction bases with no gene match: 9. Germline CDR1 SGHTA, CDR2 FQGNSA. DNA for the CDR3: TGTGCCAGCAGCCGACGGGGGGGGGCAGAAGATACGCAGTATTTT. Its protein product is CASSRRGGAEDTQYF.

The chain links TRBV4-1 to TRBJ1-1, with D possibly matching TRBD1 (5 bases). The ends were cut back, 0 bases at V and 6 bases at J, with 20 bases in the middle. The CDR3 contains 17 residues. Germline V CDR1 and CDR2: MGHRA, YSYEKL. CDR3 nucleotides: TGCGCCAGCAGCCAAGAAAGGAAGGGGACTCCTCGGGCTGAAGCTTTCTTT. This codes for CASSQERKGTPRAEAFF.

This clonotype showed up just a few times. This chain uses TRBV19 with TRBJ2-7; 9 positions match TRBD1. In germline, CDR1 is LNHDA, CDR2 SQIVND (reference sequence). V gave up 4 bases and J gave up 2 bases; unmatched junction bases: 15. CDR3 length equals 18 residues. This CDR3 is CASSRTSRDRVPTYEQYF. In DNA form, the CDR3 reads TGTGCCAGTAGTAGAACTTCCCGGGACAGGGTTCCCACCTACGAGCAGTACTTC.

This clonotype was detected a few times. The chain combines TRBV7-3 with TRBJ2-2; D perhaps matches TRBD1 (6 bases). Looked up from germline, CDR1 is SGHTA and CDR2 is FQGTGA. This CDR3 comprises 15 residues. V was cut by 5 bases and J by 6 bases, with 16 bases left in between. CDR3 sequence reads: CASSVQGRDSGELFF. CDR3 DNA: TGTGCCAGCAGCGTCCAGGGGCGCGACTCCGGGGAGCTGTTTTTT.

The rearrangement joins TRBV6-5 to TRBJ1-1; D gene ambiguous. V was shortened by 6 bases and J by 4 bases, with 15 bases between the two germline ends. The CDR3 sequence is 14 residues long. Germline values: CDR1 MNHEY, CDR2 SVGAGI. The CDR3 bases are TGTGCCAGCAGCCCTTTGATCGGGGTCACTGAAGCTTTCTTT. Amino acids: CASSPLIGVTEAFF.

This clonotype was seen ten or more times. V is TRBV7-6 and J is TRBJ2-3; possibly TRBD1 for D (7 bases). Germline lookup yields CDR1 SGHVS and CDR2 FNYEAQ. CDR3 length: 16 amino acids. V was clipped by 0 bases and J by 2 bases, with 12 bases between them. The CDR3 nucleotides read TGTGCCAGCAGCTTAGCGCGGGGACAGCACACAGATACGCAGTATTTT. This gives the protein CASSLARGQHTDTQYF.

The chain links TRBV24-1 to TRBJ2-3, with D possibly matching TRBD1 (6 bases). V was clipped by 9 bases and J by 0 bases, with 15 bases between them. Germline-derived CDR1 and CDR2 are KGHDR and SFDVKD. This CDR3 is 15 amino acids long. The CDR3 DNA sequence: TGTGCCACCCGGGCAGGGGCTTCAAGCACAGATACGCAGTATTTT. It yields the protein CATRAGASSTDTQYF.

The chain joins TRBV10-3 to TRBJ1-1, with D maybe TRBD1 (5 bases). The germline gives CDR1 ENHRY, CDR2 SYGVKD. CDR3 length equals 14 residues. Trimming left V 3 bases short and J 0 bases short, with 8 bases between. CDR3 nucleotide sequence: TGTGCCATCAGTGAACAGGCCATGAACACTGAAGCTTTCTTT. Translation: CAISEQAMNTEAFF.

This chain joins TRBV7-9 and TRBJ2-7; D gene uncertain. V gave up 0 bases and J gave up 0 bases, with 9 bases separating them. The CDR3 extends over 15 amino acids. The germline V gene has CDR1 SEHNR and CDR2 FQNEAQ (reference sequence). The CDR3 nucleotides are TGTGCCAGCAGCTTAGCAGGCAGTAGCTCCTACGAGCAGTACTTC. Translation: CASSLAGSSSYEQYF. The full variable domain, rest sourced from reference TRBV7-9 and TRBJ2-7, is DTGVSQNPRHKITKRGQNVTFRCDPISEHNRLYWYRQTLGQGPEFLTYFQNEAQLEKSRLLSDRFSAERPKGSFSTLEIQRTEQGDSAMYLCASSLAGSSSYEQYFGPGTRLTVT.

CDR3 amino acids: CASSQSLFTDTQYF. CDR3 DNA sequence: TGTGCCAGCAGCCAATCCCTATTCACAGATACGCAGTATTTT. The chain combines TRBV6-8 with TRBJ2-3; D remains unclear. The CDR3 has 14 amino acids. Trimming shortened V by 6 bases and J by 2 bases, and 12 bases separated the two germline ends. Germline values: CDR1 MNHGY, CDR2 SAAAGT.

The rearrangement uses TRBV7-6 and TRBJ2-1; 16 positions match TRBD2. Germline V gene lookup returns CDR1 SGHVS and CDR2 FNYEAQ. With V trimmed by 1 base and J by 8 bases, 5 bases remained unmatched. CDR3 size: 17 residues. The CDR3 protein is CASSLVGTSGRGYEQFF. The CDR3 nucleotides read TGTGCCAGCAGCTTAGTTGGGACTAGCGGGAGGGGCTATGAGCAGTTCTTC.

In this sample, this clonotype turned up many times. V usage is TRBV29-1 and J usage is TRBJ2-3; 8 bases are a match to TRBD1. Looked up from germline, CDR1 is SQVTM and CDR2 is ANQGSEA. V shed 4 bases, J shed 2 bases, and the junction held 5 bases outside the gene matches. The CDR3 is 14 residues long. CDR3 region: CSVAGTGLTDTQYF. For the CDR3, the DNA is TGCAGCGTTGCCGGGACAGGACTCACAGATACGCAGTATTTT.

This clonotype was observed a handful of times. The chain employs TRBV12-3 or TRBV12-4 and TRBJ1-2; weak D call: TRBD1 (5 bases). Trimming pared 7 bases from V and 7 bases from J, leaving 16 bases between. CDR3 length equals 13 residues. The CDR3 loop reads CASTFGAQAGYTF. The CDR3 DNA follows: TGTGCCAGCACCTTTGGGGCCCAGGCTGGCTACACCTTC.

The rearrangement uses TRBV6-6 and TRBJ1-1; 7 nucleotides match TRBD1. Trimming took 6 bases from V and 11 from J; bases not matched to a gene: 12. The CDR3 loop spans 13 amino acids. Germline-derived CDR1 and CDR2 are MNHNY and SVGAGI (reference sequence). This chain's CDR3 is CASRSTGQKGAFF. In DNA form, the CDR3 reads TGTGCCAGCAGATCTACGGGACAGAAGGGCGCTTTCTTT.

V is TRBV19 and J is TRBJ2-1, with 9 positions matching TRBD1. The CDR3 totals 14 residues. Per germline, CDR1 LNHDA and CDR2 SQIVND (reference sequence). J gave up 2 bases and V 6 bases, and 2 bases lay outside the gene matches. The DNA of the CDR3 is TGTGCCAGTAGGGGACAGGGCGCCTACAATGAGCAGTTCTTC. This translates into CASRGQGAYNEQFF.

The chain uses TRBV19 and TRBJ2-7; 8 nucleotides line up with TRBD1. With V trimmed by 5 bases and J by 1 base, 13 bases remained unmatched. Germline V lookup: CDR1 LNHDA, CDR2 SQIVND (reference sequence). This CDR3 is built from 17 residues. CDR3 loop: CASSFLAPTGESYEQYF. As DNA, the CDR3 is TGTGCCAGTAGTTTTTTGGCCCCGACAGGGGAGTCCTACGAGCAGTACTTC.